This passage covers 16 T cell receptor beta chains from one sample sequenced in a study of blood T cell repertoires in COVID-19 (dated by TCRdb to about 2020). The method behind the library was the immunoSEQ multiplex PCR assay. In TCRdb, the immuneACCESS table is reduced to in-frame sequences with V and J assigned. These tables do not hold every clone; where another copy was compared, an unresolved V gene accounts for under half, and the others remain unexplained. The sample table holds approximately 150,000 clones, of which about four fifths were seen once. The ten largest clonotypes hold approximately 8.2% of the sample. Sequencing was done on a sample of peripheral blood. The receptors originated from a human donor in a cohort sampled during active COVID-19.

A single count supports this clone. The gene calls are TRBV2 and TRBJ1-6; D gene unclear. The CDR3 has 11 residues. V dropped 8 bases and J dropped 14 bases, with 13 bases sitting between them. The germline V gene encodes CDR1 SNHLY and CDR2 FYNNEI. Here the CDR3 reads CASRLSSSLHF. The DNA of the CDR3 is TGTGCCAGCCGTTTGAGTTCGTCCCTCCACTTT.

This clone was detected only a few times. The CDR3 loop is CASSPSGVNEQYF. CDR3 sequence (DNA): TGTGCCAGCAGCCCTTCGGGGGTAAACGAGCAGTACTTC. The chain joins TRBV9 to TRBJ2-7; D perhaps matches TRBD2 (6 bases). Germline V lookup: CDR1 SGDLS, CDR2 YYNGEE. V lost 4 bases and J lost 5, with 13 bases in between. The CDR3 runs to 13 residues.

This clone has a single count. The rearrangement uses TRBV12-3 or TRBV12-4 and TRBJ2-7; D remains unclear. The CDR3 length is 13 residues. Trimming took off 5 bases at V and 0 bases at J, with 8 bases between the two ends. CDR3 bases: TGTGCCAGCAGTAAGGAGTTCTCCTACGAGCAGTACTTC. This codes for CASSKEFSYEQYF.

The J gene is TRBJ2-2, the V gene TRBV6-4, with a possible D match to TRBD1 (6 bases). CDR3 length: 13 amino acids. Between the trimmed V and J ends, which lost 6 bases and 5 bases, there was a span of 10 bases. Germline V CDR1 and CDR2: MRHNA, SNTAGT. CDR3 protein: CASRKTGTGELFF. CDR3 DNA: TGTGCCAGCAGAAAGACAGGTACCGGGGAGCTGTTTTTT.

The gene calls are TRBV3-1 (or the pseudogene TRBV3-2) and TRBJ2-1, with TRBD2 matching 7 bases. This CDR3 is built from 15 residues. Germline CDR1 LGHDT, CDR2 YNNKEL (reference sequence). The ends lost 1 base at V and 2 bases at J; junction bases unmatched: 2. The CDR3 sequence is CASSQGTRTYNEQFF. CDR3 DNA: TGTGCCAGCAGCCAAGGGACTAGGACCTACAATGAGCAGTTCTTC.

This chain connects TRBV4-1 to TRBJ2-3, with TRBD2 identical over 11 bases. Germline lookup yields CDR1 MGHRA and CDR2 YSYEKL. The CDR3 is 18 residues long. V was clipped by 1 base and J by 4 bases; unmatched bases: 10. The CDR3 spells CASSQVSLLAGGADTQYF. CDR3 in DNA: TGCGCCAGCAGCCAAGTATCTCTTCTAGCGGGAGGCGCAGATACGCAGTATTTT.

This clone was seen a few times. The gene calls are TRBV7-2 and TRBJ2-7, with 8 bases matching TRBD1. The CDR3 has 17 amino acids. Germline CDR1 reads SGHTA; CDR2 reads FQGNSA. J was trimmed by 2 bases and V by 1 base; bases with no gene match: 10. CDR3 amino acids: CASSLELDREPTYEQYF. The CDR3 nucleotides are TGTGCCAGCAGCTTAGAACTGGACAGGGAGCCAACCTACGAGCAGTACTTC.

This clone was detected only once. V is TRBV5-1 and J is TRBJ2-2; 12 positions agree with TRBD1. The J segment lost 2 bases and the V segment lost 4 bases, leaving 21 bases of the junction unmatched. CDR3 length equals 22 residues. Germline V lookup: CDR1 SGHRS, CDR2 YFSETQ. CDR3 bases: TGCGCCAGCAGCCGAATTCGAAACTCCGGGACAGGGGGCTTGCAAAACACCGGGGAGCTGTTTTTT. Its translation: CASSRIRNSGTGGLQNTGELFF.

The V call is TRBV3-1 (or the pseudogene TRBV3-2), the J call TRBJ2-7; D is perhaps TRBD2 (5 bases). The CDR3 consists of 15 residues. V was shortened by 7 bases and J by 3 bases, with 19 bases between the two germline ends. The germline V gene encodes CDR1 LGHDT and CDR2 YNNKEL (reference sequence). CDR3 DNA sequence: TGTGCCAGCACCGAAAAGCCGGAGGTGGGCTACGAGCAGTACTTC. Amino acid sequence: CASTEKPEVGYEQYF.

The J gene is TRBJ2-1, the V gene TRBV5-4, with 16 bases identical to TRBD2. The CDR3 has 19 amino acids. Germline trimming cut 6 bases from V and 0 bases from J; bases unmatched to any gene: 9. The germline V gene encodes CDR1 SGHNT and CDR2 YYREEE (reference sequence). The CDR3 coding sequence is TGTGCCAGCAACCCTGTGGGGACTAGCGGGAGGGACTCCTACAATGAGCAGTTCTTC. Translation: CASNPVGTSGRDSYNEQFF. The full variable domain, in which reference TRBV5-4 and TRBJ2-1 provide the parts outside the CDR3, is ETGVTQSPTHLIKTRGQQVTLRCSSQSGHNTVSWYQQALGQGPQFIFQYYREEENGRGNFPPRFSGLQFPNYSSELNVNALELDDSALYLCASNPVGTSGRDSYNEQFFGPGTRLTVL.

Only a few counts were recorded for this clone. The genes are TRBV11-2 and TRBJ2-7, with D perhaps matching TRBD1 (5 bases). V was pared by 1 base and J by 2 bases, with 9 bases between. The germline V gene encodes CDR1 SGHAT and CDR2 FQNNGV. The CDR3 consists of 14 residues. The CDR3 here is CASSLVDSAYEQYF. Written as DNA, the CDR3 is TGTGCCAGCAGCTTAGTAGACAGCGCCTACGAGCAGTACTTC.

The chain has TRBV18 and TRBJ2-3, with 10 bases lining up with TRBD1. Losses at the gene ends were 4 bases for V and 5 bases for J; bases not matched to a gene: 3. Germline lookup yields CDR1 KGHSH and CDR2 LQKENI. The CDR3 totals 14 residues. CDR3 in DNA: TGTGCCAGCTCACTCGGACAGGGGGGAGATACGCAGTATTTT. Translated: CASSLGQGGDTQYF.

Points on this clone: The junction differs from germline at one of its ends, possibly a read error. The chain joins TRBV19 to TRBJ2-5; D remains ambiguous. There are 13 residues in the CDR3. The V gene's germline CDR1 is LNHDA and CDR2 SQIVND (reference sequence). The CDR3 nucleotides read TGTGCGAGTAGTCCGTCAGTCCAAGAGACCCAGTACTTC. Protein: CASSPSVQETQYF.

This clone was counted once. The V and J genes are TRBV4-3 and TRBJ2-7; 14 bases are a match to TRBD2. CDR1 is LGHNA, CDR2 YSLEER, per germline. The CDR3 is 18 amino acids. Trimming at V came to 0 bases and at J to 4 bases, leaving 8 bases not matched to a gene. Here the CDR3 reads CASSQEQRGTSGSYEQYF. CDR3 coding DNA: TGCGCCAGCAGCCAAGAACAAAGGGGGACTAGCGGGAGTTACGAGCAGTACTTC.

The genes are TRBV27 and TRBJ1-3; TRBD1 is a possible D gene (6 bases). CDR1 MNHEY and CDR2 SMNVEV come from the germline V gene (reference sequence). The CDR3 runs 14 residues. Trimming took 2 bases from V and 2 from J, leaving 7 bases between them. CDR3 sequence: CASSLAGAGNTIYF. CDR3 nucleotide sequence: TGTGCCAGCAGTTTAGCAGGGGCTGGAAACACCATATATTTT.

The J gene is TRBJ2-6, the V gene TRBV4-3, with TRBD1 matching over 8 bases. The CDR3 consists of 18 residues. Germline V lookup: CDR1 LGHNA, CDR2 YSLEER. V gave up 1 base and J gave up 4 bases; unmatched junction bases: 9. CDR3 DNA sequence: TGCGCCAGCAGCCAAGTCGGGCAGGGGGCGCTCGGGGCCAACGTCCTGACTTTC. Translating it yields CASSQVGQGALGANVLTF.